Listed below are T cell receptor beta chains from one sample, sequenced in a study of metastatic and nonmetastatic thyroid tumors. TCRdb re-called clones from the PCR reads using MiXCR. Counted here are around 17,000 clones, over 10% occurring once; the ten biggest clones make up approximately 30%. Sequencing was carried out using blood. These receptors all stem from a female donor with papillary thyroid cancer or a benign thyroid nodule (not recorded which). Some clones in this sample may be carry-over from other donors' samples. CDR3s include the opening cysteine and the closing phenylalanine or tryptophan.

>TRBV11-2|TRBJ2-1
CASSDTGTGVWNEQFF
>TRBV11-2|TRBJ2-3
CASSLDSGGPSDTQYF
>TRBV15|TRBJ2-7
CATSREIGWQTYEQYF
>TRBV18|TRBJ2-5
CASSPPPGSKRGETQYF
>TRBV6-4|TRBJ2-2
CASSTTGETGELFF
>TRBV7-2|TRBJ2-5
CASSLGGGFQETQYF
>TRBV6-1|TRBJ2-7
CASSGAHSGRGEQYF
>TRBV4-1|TRBJ2-7
CASSRDGYEQYF
>TRBV18|TRBJ2-3
CASSPRLSTDTQYF
>TRBV18|TRBJ2-1
CASSPTDRGRFNEQFF
>TRBV5-1|TRBJ1-4
CASSFSGTEKLFF
>TRBV5-1|TRBJ2-1
CASSLLTSGRAGNEQFF
>TRBV6-1|TRBJ1-2
CASSQLGGNYGYTF
>TRBV6-4|TRBJ2-3
CASSECVAYTQYF
>TRBV3-1|TRBJ2-3
CASSQGNTQYF
>TRBV14|TRBJ2-7
CASSPDMDYGQYF
>TRBV20-1|TRBJ2-7
CSAKRGSGSYEQYF